This TCR beta chain was observed in a study of T cells in Graves' hyperthyroidism and ophthalmopathy. Trimming cost V 2 bases and J 4 bases, with 9 bases left between them. The CDR3 consists of 13 residues. Per germline, CDR1 SGHKS and CDR2 YYEKEE (reference sequence). From RNA transcripts, TCR beta CDR3 regions were amplified. First-round RT-PCR targeting the TCR CDR3 was performed with the HTBI primer set. TCRdb used MiXCR to reprocess the multiplex PCR reads, holding one entry per CDR3 protein. The sample includes under 350,000 distinct CDR3 sequences, 17% of them seen just once. This clonotype was detected ten times or more. Its antigen remains unidentified. Overall study results and limits: Before onset, by a median of approximately 6.8 months, the model predicted ophthalmopathy.

This rearrangement joins TRBV5-5 to TRBJ2-5, with D possibly matching TRBD1 (6 bases). This sequence was found in a woman aged 55 to 70 with Graves' ophthalmopathy. The sequenced material came from blood. CDR3 protein: CASSFWGLETQYF. The CDR3 region has the DNA TGTGCCAGCAGCTTTTGGGGGCTAGAGACCCAGTACTTC.